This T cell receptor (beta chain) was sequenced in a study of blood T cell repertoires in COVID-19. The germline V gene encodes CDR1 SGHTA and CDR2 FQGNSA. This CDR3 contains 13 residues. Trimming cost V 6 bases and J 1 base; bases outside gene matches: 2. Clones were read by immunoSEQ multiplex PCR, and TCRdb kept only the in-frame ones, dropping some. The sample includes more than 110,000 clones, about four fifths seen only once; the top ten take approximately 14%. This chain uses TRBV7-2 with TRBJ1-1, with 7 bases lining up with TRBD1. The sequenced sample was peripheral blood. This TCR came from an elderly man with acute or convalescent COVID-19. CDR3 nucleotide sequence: TGTGCCAGCAGTTGGACAGGGAACACTGAAGCTTTCTTT. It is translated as CASSWTGNTEAFF. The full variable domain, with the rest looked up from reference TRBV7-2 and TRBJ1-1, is GAGVSQSPSNKVTEKGKDVELRCDPISGHTALYWYRQSLGQGLEFLIYFQGNSAPDKSGLPSDRFSAERTGGSVSTLTIQRTQQEDSAVYLCASSWTGNTEAFFGQGTRLTVV.